The entry below gives a single TCR beta chain sequence along with its context. The study ran its PCR with 60 Vbeta and 13 Jbeta primers. Measured with immunoSEQ multiplex PCR; TCRdb has only the in-frame clones, and not every one. The data hold 85,000 to 100,000 clones, with roughly three fifths observed a single time. This entry comes from a study of cytomegalovirus exposure and HLA in healthy donors. Germline lookup yields CDR1 GTSNPN and CDR2 SVGIG (reference sequence). The CDR3 covers 18 residues. The V end was cut by 5 bases, the J end by 0 bases, with 23 bases between. This sequence originates from a man aged 55 to 69 in good health and CMV-seronegative. The chain uses TRBV30 and TRBJ1-5; D possibly corresponds to TRBD1 (6 bases). Sample: PBMCs. The DNA for the CDR3 is TGTGCCTGGGGAACAGGTATTTCGACAGGTTATAGCAATCAGCCCCAGCATTTT. Encoded protein: CAWGTGISTGYSNQPQHF.